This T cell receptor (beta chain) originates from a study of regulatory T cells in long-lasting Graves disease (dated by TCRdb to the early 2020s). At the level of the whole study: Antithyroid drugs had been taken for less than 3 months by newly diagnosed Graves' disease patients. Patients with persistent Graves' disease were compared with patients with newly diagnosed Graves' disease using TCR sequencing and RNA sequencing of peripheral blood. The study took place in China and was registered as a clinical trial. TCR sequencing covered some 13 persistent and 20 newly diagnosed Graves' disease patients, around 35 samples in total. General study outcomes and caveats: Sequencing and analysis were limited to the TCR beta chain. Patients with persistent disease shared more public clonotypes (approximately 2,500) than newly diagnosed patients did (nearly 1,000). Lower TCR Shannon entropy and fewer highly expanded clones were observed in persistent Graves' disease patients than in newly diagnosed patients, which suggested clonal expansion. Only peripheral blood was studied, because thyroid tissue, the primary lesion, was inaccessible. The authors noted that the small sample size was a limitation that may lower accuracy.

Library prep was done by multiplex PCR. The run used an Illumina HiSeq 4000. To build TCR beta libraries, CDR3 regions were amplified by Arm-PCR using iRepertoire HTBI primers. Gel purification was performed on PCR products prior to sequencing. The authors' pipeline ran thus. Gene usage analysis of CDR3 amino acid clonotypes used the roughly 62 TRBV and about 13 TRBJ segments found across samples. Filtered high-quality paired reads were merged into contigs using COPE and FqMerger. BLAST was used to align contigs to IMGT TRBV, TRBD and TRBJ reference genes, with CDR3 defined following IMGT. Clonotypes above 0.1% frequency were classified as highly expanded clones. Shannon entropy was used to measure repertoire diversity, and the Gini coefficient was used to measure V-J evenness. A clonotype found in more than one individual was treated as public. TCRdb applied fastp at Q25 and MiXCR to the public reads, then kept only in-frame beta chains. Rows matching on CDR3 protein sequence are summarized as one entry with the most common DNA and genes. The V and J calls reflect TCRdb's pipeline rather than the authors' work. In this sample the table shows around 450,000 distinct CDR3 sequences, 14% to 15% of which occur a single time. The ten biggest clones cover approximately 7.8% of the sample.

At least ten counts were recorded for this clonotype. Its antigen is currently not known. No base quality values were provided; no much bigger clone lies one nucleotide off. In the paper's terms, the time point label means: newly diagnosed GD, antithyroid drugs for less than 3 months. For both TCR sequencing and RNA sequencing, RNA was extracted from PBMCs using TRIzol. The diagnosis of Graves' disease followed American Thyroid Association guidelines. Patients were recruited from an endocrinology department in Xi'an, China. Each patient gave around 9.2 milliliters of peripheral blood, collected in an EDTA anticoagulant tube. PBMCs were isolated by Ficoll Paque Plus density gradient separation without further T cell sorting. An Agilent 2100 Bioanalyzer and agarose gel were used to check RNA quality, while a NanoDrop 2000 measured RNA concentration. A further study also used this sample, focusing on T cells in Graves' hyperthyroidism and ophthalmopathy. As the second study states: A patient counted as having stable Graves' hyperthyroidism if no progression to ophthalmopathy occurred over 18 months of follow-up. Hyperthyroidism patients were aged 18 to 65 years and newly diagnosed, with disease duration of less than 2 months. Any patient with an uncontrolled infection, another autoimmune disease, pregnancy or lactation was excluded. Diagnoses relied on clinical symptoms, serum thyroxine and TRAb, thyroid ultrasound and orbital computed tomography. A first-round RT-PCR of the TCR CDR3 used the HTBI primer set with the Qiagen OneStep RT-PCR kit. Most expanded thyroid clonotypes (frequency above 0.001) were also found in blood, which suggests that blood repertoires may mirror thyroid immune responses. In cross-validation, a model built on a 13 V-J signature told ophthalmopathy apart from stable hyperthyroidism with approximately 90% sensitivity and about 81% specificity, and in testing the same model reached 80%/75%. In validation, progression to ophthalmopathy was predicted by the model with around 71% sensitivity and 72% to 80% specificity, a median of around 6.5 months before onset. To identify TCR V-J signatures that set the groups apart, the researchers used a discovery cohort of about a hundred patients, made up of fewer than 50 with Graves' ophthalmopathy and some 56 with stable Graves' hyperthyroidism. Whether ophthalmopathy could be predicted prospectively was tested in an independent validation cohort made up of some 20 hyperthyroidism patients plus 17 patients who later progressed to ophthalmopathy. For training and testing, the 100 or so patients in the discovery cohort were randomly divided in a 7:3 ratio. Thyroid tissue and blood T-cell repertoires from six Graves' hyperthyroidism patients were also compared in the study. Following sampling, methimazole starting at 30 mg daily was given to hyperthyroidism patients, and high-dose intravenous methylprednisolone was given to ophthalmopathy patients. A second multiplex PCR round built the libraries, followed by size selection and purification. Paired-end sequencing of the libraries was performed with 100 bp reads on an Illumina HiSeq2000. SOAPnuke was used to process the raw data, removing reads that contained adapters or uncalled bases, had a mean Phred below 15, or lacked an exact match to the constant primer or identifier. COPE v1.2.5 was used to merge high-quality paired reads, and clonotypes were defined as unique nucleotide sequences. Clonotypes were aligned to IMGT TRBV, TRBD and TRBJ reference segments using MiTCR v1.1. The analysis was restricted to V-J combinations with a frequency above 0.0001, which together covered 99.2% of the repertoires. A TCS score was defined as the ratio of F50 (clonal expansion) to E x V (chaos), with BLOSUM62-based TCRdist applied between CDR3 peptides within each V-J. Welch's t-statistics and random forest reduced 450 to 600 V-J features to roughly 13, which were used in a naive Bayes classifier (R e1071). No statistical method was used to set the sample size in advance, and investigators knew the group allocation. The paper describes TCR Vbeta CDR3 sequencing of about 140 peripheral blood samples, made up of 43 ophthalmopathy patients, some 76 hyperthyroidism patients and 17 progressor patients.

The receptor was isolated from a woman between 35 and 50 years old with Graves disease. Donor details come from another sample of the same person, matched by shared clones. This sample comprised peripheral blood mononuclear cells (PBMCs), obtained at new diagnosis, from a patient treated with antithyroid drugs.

CDR3 sequence: CASSSGLDNEQFF. The DNA sequence is TGTGCCAGCAGTTCAGGACTAGACAATGAGCAGTTCTTC. The V gene is TRBV7-2 and the J gene is TRBJ2-1; TRBD2 aligns with 7 central bases. The CDR3 has 13 amino acids, counting the end cysteine and phenylalanine. Only the CDR3 portion is preserved as DNA: 39 bases, with reading frame beginning at the first base. V ends up 6 bases short and J 5 bases short, with an unmatched junction base count of 4. The germline V gene supplies CDR1 SGHTA and CDR2 FQGNSA.